Sequencing of this TCR beta chain was carried out in a study of T cells in Graves' hyperthyroidism and ophthalmopathy (dated by TCRdb to the late 2010s). In the study overall: Peripheral blood was collected at initial diagnosis, before any treatment. Whether ophthalmopathy could be predicted prospectively was tested in an independent validation cohort made up of under 20 hyperthyroidism patients plus 17 patients who later progressed to ophthalmopathy. Following sampling, methimazole starting at 30 mg daily was given to hyperthyroidism patients, and high-dose intravenous methylprednisolone was given to ophthalmopathy patients. The 95 to 100 discovery patients were randomly divided into training and test sets at a 7:3 ratio. The paper describes TCR Vbeta CDR3 sequencing of 135 peripheral blood samples, made up of 40 to 45 ophthalmopathy patients, some 76 hyperthyroidism patients and 17 progressor patients. To identify TCR V-J signatures that set the groups apart, the researchers used a discovery cohort of more than 95 patients, made up of under 45 with Graves' ophthalmopathy and about 55 with stable Graves' hyperthyroidism. In several Graves' hyperthyroidism patients, the study also compared T-cell repertoires from thyroid tissue with T-cell repertoires from blood.

Amplification of TCR beta CDR3 regions was carried out from RNA transcripts. The first round of RT-PCR for the TCR CDR3 was performed with the HTBI primer set and the Qiagen OneStep RT-PCR kit. The libraries were constructed in a second round of multiplex PCR and then size-selected and purified. Paired-end sequencing of the libraries was performed with 100 bp reads on an Illumina HiSeq2000. Per the source publication's procedure: SOAPnuke was used to process the raw data, removing reads that contained adapters or uncalled bases, had a mean Phred below 15, or lacked an exact match to the constant primer or identifier. High-quality paired reads were merged using COPE v1.2.5, and each unique nucleotide sequence was defined as a clonotype. MiTCR v1.1 was used to align clonotypes to the IMGT TRBV, TRBD and TRBJ reference segments. The analysis included only V-J combinations with a frequency above 0.0001, which together covered more than 98% of the repertoires. A TCS score was defined as the ratio between F50 (clonal expansion) and ExV (chaos), using BLOSUM62-based TCRdist between CDR3 peptides within each V-J. Welch's t-statistics and random forest reduced around 520 V-J features to under 15, which were used in a naive Bayes classifier (R e1071). The public reads were quality trimmed at Q25 with fastp and then assembled into clones with MiXCR by TCRdb, keeping productive beta chains. Each record represents a unique CDR3 protein, reported with the most common genes and DNA among its rows. Here the V and J calls rest on TCRdb's processing, not on the authors' analysis. The sample yields a few hundred thousand distinct CDR3 sequences; approximately 15% were counted once. The ten most abundant clones make up roughly 7.3% of the sample.

Overall study results and their limits: Most expanded thyroid clonotypes (frequency above 0.001) were also found in blood, which suggests that blood repertoires may mirror thyroid immune responses. In cross-validation, a model built on a 13 V-J signature told ophthalmopathy apart from stable hyperthyroidism with about 90% sensitivity and roughly 82% specificity, and in testing the same model reached 80%/75%. In validation, the model predicted progression to ophthalmopathy with roughly 70% sensitivity and approximately 78% specificity, a median of approximately 6.7 months before onset. No statistical method was used to fix the sample size in advance, and group allocation was not hidden from the investigators.

To note about this clonotype: There is no known antigen for this receptor. Base qualities are not at hand, and no much larger clone is one base apart.

Stable Graves' hyperthyroidism was defined as the absence of progression to ophthalmopathy over 18 months of follow-up. Hyperthyroidism patients were aged 18 to 65 years and newly diagnosed, with disease duration of less than 2 months. Exclusion was applied to patients with uncontrolled infections, other autoimmune diseases, pregnancy or lactation. Diagnoses relied on clinical symptoms, serum thyroxine and TRAb, thyroid ultrasound and orbital computed tomography. PBMCs were isolated from about 10 ml of fresh peripheral blood by Ficoll-Paque density gradient centrifugation. Total RNA was extracted with Trizol reagent, and quality was checked on an Agilent 2100 Bioanalyzer. The sequenced sample was blood. The sequence was collected from a woman aged 25 to 39 with Graves' hyperthyroidism.

CDR3 loop: CASSPGGTGINSPLHF. The DNA reads TGTGCCAGCAGTCCTGGGGGGACAGGGATTAATTCACCCCTCCACTTT. The sequence joins TRBV27 to TRBJ1-6, and TRBD1 aligns with 9 junction nucleotides. Per the germline V gene (reference sequence), MNHEY is the CDR1 and SMNVEV is the CDR2. Trimming takes 5 bases off V and 6 bases off J; junction bases not matched to a gene: 8. The CDR3 goes from the cysteine to the phenylalanine over 16 residues. The only DNA kept is the CDR3, 48 bases in frame from the first base.